The 31 T cell receptor beta chains presented below share a single source sample, sequenced in a study of blood T cells in healthy people across ages. Together with a sample-barcoded 5' primer, a J-beta primer mix was included in a second PCR lasting about 7 to 11 cycles. Via MiXCR, TCRdb re-called the 5' RACE reads, giving one row per CDR3 protein. The sample records about 500,000 distinct CDR3 sequences, less than 25% being singletons. The sample was also linked to a second study, of T cells of mothers and their children.

Sequenced: blood. Every receptor here comes from a boy aged 10-17 years in good health.

The rearrangement joins TRBV7-3 to TRBJ2-3; tentative D call: TRBD2 (6 bases). The germline V and J ends were trimmed by 1 base and 0 bases, with 17 bases remaining between them. This CDR3 has 18 residues. Germline CDR1 SGHTA, CDR2 FQGTGA. CDR3 nucleotides: TGTGCCAGCAGCTTAATTGGGGACTTTCAAAAAAGCACAGATACGCAGTATTTT. It is translated as CASSLIGDFQKSTDTQYF.

The rearrangement links TRBV5-4 to TRBJ2-1, with D unclear. CDR3 size: 14 residues. Germline CDR1 and CDR2: SGHNT and YYREEE (reference sequence). With 4 bases removed from V and 9 bases from J, the gap between germline ends came to 17 bases. The CDR3 bases are TGTGCCAGCAGCACCCAATGGGTGTCGACTGAGCAGTTCTTC. This translates into CASSTQWVSTEQFF.

This clonotype has just a few counts. This sequence joins TRBV2 and TRBJ2-4; TRBD1 is a possible D gene (6 bases). The CDR3 has 16 residues. Per the germline V gene, CDR1 is SNHLY and CDR2 is FYNNEI. V was shortened by 8 bases and J by 3 bases, with 20 bases between the two germline ends. CDR3 loop: CASQGSGQLLKNIQYF. The CDR3 bases are TGTGCCAGCCAGGGGTCTGGGCAATTACTCAAAAACATTCAGTACTTC.

This clonotype was detected only a few times. This may arise from a read error, as a much more abundant clone is one base away. The chain links TRBV5-8 to TRBJ2-5; D is ambiguous. The CDR3 covers 13 residues. CDR1 is SGHTS and CDR2 is YDEGEE in the germline V gene. V lost 5 bases to trimming and J lost 1 base, with 9 bases between them. The chain's CDR3 is CASSSYCQETQYF. Written as DNA, the CDR3 is TGTGCCAGCAGTTCATACTGCCAAGAGACCCAGTACTTC.

CDR3 coding DNA: TGCAGTGCTATCGGACTAGCGGGAGTGTACCAAGAGACCCAGTACTTC. Its translation: CSAIGLAGVYQETQYF. The chain combines TRBV20-1 with TRBJ2-5, with 13 bases matching TRBD2. CDR1 is DFQATT and CDR2 is SNEGSKA in the germline V gene (reference sequence). This CDR3 is built from 16 residues. V shed 4 bases, J shed 0 bases, and the junction held 5 bases outside the gene matches.

The chain recombines TRBV20-1 with TRBJ2-5; D might be TRBD1 or TRBD2, each matching 5 bases. This CDR3 has 15 amino acids. Between the trimmed V and J ends, which lost 1 base and 5 bases, there was a span of 17 bases. Germline V lookup: CDR1 DFQATT, CDR2 SNEGSKA (reference sequence). CDR3 coding DNA: TGCAGTGCTAGAGTTATGGGGGACCTGCGGGAGACCCAGTACTTC. Protein sequence: CSARVMGDLRETQYF.

The V gene is TRBV11-1, the J gene TRBJ2-4; 10 bases are shared with TRBD1. Trimming took 5 bases from V and 0 from J; bases not matched to a gene: 28. CDR3 length equals 24 residues. The germline gives CDR1 SGHAT, CDR2 FQDESV (reference sequence). The CDR3 sequence is CASSPNRYSFRDRGPREAKNIQYF. CDR3 sequence (DNA): TGTGCCAGCAGCCCCAACCGGTACAGTTTCCGGGACAGGGGCCCCCGAGAAGCCAAAAACATTCAGTACTTC.

This rearrangement joins TRBV14 to TRBJ2-1; the match to TRBD2 covers 9 bases. The CDR3 spans 16 residues. Germline trimming cut 5 bases from V and 2 bases from J; bases unmatched to any gene: 7. Germline V gene data show CDR1 as SGHDN and CDR2 as FVKESK. The CDR3, as DNA: TGTGCCAGCAGCTTAACTAGCGGGCGAACCTACAATGAGCAGTTCTTC. This encodes CASSLTSGRTYNEQFF. Complete variable domain (other parts from reference TRBV14 and TRBJ2-1): EAGVTQFPSHSVIEKGQTVTLRCDPISGHDNLYWYRRVMGKEIKFLLHFVKESKQDESGMPNNRFLAERTGGTYSTLKVQPAELEDSGVYFCASSLTSGRTYNEQFFGPGTRLTVL.

The J gene is TRBJ2-3, the V gene TRBV7-2; 9 nucleotides line up with TRBD2. V gave up 3 bases and J gave up 0 bases; unmatched junction bases: 4. This CDR3 region has 16 residues. The V gene's germline CDR1 is SGHTA and CDR2 FQGNSA. The CDR3 protein is CASSFGLAPSTDTQYF. CDR3 DNA: TGTGCCAGCAGCTTCGGACTAGCGCCAAGCACAGATACGCAGTATTTT.

On this clonotype itself: One end of the junction fails to match germline, which may point to a read error. This chain uses TRBV20-1 with TRBJ2-2; 7 bases line up with TRBD2. The CDR3 is made up of 14 amino acids. CDR1 and CDR2 from the germline V gene are DFQATT and SNEGSKA (reference sequence). In DNA form, the CDR3 reads TGCAGTGCTCGCCCTAGCGGTCACACCAGGGAGCTGTTTTTT. Translated, it gives CSARPSGHTRELFF.

This clonotype was picked up many times. V and J are TRBV7-2 and TRBJ1-2; D is unclear. This CDR3 is built from 16 residues. The germline V and J ends were trimmed by 2 bases and 0 bases, with 13 bases remaining between them. Germline CDR1 reads SGHTA; CDR2 reads FQGNSA. In nucleotides, the CDR3 is TGTGCCAGCAGCTTAACGCCCCCTGGGGCTAACTATGGCTACACCTTC. This codes for CASSLTPPGANYGYTF.

This clonotype was detected a few times. The V and J genes are TRBV15 and TRBJ2-5; 7 bases match TRBD1. The CDR3 runs 15 residues. The V segment lost 4 bases and the J segment 0 bases; nucleotides outside the gene matches: 5. CDR1 is LNHNV and CDR2 is YYDKDF in the germline V gene (reference sequence). CDR3 region: CATSKDRDYQETQYF. For the CDR3, the DNA is TGTGCCACCAGCAAAGACAGGGATTACCAAGAGACCCAGTACTTC.

This clonotype was detected ten times or more. The chain links TRBV12-3 or TRBV12-4 to TRBJ2-5; no clear D. The germline V and J ends were trimmed by 8 bases and 4 bases, with 14 bases remaining between them. This CDR3 is built from 13 residues. CDR3 coding DNA: TGTGCCAGCCGACCTCCTGAGAGAGAGACCCAGTACTTC. It yields the protein CASRPPERETQYF.

V is TRBV12-3 or TRBV12-4 and J is TRBJ2-7; weak D call: TRBD2 (5 bases). This CDR3 is built from 13 residues. Trimming left V 8 bases short and J 4 bases short, with 15 bases between. The CDR3 DNA sequence: TGTGCCAGCGGGTTTCTAGCAGAATACGAGCAGTACTTC. It translates to CASGFLAEYEQYF.

This clonotype was found a few times. The chain combines TRBV29-1 with TRBJ2-3; weak D call: TRBD2 (5 bases). Germline-derived CDR1 and CDR2 are SQVTM and ANQGSEA. The CDR3 extends over 14 amino acids. Deletions cut 4 bases from V and 0 bases from J, with 11 bases between. CDR3 bases: TGCAGCGTTGCACTAGTGGGCAGCACAGATACGCAGTATTTT. Translating gives CSVALVGSTDTQYF.

The rearrangement links TRBV7-3 to TRBJ2-4; D might be TRBD1 or TRBD2, each matching 5 bases. V lost 2 bases, J lost 11 bases, and 13 bases lay in between. This CDR3 contains 13 residues. From germline, CDR1 is SGHTA and CDR2 FQGTGA. CDR3 region: CASSLSGTGVQYF. Here the CDR3 DNA reads TGTGCCAGCAGCTTATCGGGGACGGGCGTTCAGTACTTC. Full variable domain (missing parts from reference TRBV7-3 and TRBJ2-4): GAGVSQTPSNKVTEKGKYVELRCDPISGHTALYWYRQSLGQGPEFLIYFQGTGAADDSGLPNDRFFAVRPEGSVSTLKIQRTERGDSAVYLCASSLSGTGVQYFGAGTRLSVL.

V gene TRBV3-1 combines with J gene TRBJ1-2; D gene uncertain. CDR3 length: 19 amino acids. V was clipped by 4 bases and J by 0 bases, with 24 bases between them. CDR1 LGHDT and CDR2 YNNKEL come from the germline V gene (reference sequence). The CDR3: CASSPLAAIYSVSNYGYTF. Here the CDR3 DNA reads TGTGCCAGCAGCCCACTAGCCGCGATATACAGCGTCTCTAACTATGGCTACACCTTC.

The V call is TRBV7-9, the J call TRBJ2-1, with TRBD1 matching over 7 bases. Germline CDR1 SEHNR, CDR2 FQNEAQ (reference sequence). V was pared by 3 bases and J by 9 bases, with 8 bases of the junction left unmatched. This CDR3 is built from 14 residues. CDR3 nucleotides: TGTGCCAGCAGCTTTCAACAGGGGCCGGGTGAGCAGTTCTTC. It encodes CASSFQQGPGEQFF.

V usage is TRBV4-3 and J usage is TRBJ2-7, with D tentatively TRBD1 (5 bases). Trimming cost V 4 bases and J 0 bases, with 13 bases left between them. CDR3 length: 15 amino acids. The germline V gene encodes CDR1 LGHNA and CDR2 YSLEER. In nucleotides, the CDR3 is TGCGCCAGCAGCCTCGACAGCTCCTCCTCCTACGAGCAGTACTTC. Its translation: CASSLDSSSSYEQYF.

The chain carries TRBV5-1 and TRBJ2-5, with TRBD2 matching over 12 bases. V was clipped by 0 bases and J by 1 base; unmatched bases: 4. Germline loops: CDR1 SGHRS, CDR2 YFSETQ. The CDR3 loop spans 17 amino acids. The CDR3 DNA reads as TGCGCCAGCAGCTTGGCGCGGACTAGCGGGGCCCAAGAGACCCAGTACTTC. Amino acids: CASSLARTSGAQETQYF.

This clonotype was counted at least ten times. The V gene is TRBV7-3, the J gene TRBJ2-7, with 7 nucleotides matching TRBD1. The junction had 3 bases not matched to a gene; V was cut back by 2 bases and J by 5 bases. The length of the CDR3 is 13 residues. Germline CDR1 SGHTA, CDR2 FQGTGA. The CDR3 spells CASSLDRVNEQYF. The CDR3 DNA is TGTGCCAGCAGCTTAGACAGGGTAAACGAGCAGTACTTC.

The genes are TRBV4-1 and TRBJ2-5; no firm D call. The DNA end is more similar to TRBJ2-1, so the J call may be wrong. The germline V gene has CDR1 MGHRA and CDR2 YSYEKL. This CDR3 comprises 13 residues. The CDR3 sequence is CASSQVAVNEQFF. CDR3 coding DNA: TGCGCCAGCAGCCAAGTCGCGGTTAATGAGCAGTTCTTC.

The chain recombines TRBV28 with TRBJ2-5, with D perhaps matching TRBD1 (6 bases). The V end was cut by 2 bases, the J end by 2 bases, with 12 bases between. Looked up from germline, CDR1 is MDHEN and CDR2 is SYDVKM. This CDR3 spans 15 amino acids. The CDR3 is CASSLGGRLQETQYF. CDR3 DNA: TGTGCCAGCAGTTTAGGGGGCAGGCTACAAGAGACCCAGTACTTC.

The V gene is TRBV4-1, the J gene TRBJ1-5; D is unclear. Trimming stripped 6 bases from V and 2 bases from J, with 14 bases between. The CDR3 totals 15 residues. From germline, CDR1 is MGHRA and CDR2 YSYEKL. The CDR3, as DNA: TGCGCCAGCAGGTATGTGGCGCAGGGCAATCAGCCCCAGCATTTT. Amino acid sequence: CASRYVAQGNQPQHF.

At least ten counts were recorded for this clonotype. The CDR3 region has the DNA TGTGCCACCGGTCCCCCGGGGGCCGTTCTTGAGCAGTTCTTC. It codes for CATGPPGAVLEQFF. The V and J genes are TRBV7-9 and TRBJ2-1; perhaps D is TRBD1 or TRBD2 (6 bases each). The V and J ends lost 10 bases and 9 bases respectively, with 22 bases between them. Per germline, CDR1 SEHNR and CDR2 FQNEAQ (reference sequence). The CDR3 sequence is 14 residues long.

This clonotype was counted only a few times. The V call is TRBV6-5, the J call TRBJ2-5; D is uncertain. The DNA end is a closer match to TRBJ2-7, so the J assignment may be wrong. This CDR3 is built from 13 residues. CDR1 and CDR2 (germline): MNHEY, SVGAGI. CDR3 coding DNA: TGTGCCAGCAGTTACGGGTTGGCCACCGAGCAGTACTTC. This sequence encodes CASSYGLATEQYF.

The V call is TRBV28, the J call TRBJ1-2, with 10 bases lining up with TRBD1. The V gene end was trimmed by 7 bases and the J gene end by 1 base; junction bases not matched to a gene: 9. Germline CDR1 reads MDHEN; CDR2 reads SYDVKM. The CDR3 spans 16 residues. CDR3 residues: CASTLGQGRLNYGYTF. The CDR3 nucleotides read TGTGCCAGCACCCTGGGACAGGGGCGCCTTAACTATGGCTACACCTTC.

The chain links TRBV7-9 to TRBJ2-1; the D gene is possibly TRBD2 (7 bases). The CDR3 runs 15 residues. Trimming removed 9 bases from V and 0 bases from J, with 15 bases in between. CDR1 is SEHNR and CDR2 is FQNEAQ in the germline V gene (reference sequence). For the CDR3, the DNA is TGTGCCAGTGGGGGGGGCAGTCGCTCCTACAATGAGCAGTTCTTC. Translating gives CASGGGSRSYNEQFF.

The V and J genes are TRBV7-2 and TRBJ2-1; 13 bases align to TRBD2. CDR3 length: 16 residues. V trimming: 2 bases; J trimming: 8 bases; junction bases outside the gene matches: 6. Germline V gene lookup returns CDR1 SGHTA and CDR2 FQGNSA. The CDR3 sequence is CASSLTSGRALDEQFF. The DNA of the CDR3 is TGTGCCAGCAGCTTAACTAGCGGGAGGGCCTTAGATGAGCAGTTCTTC.

This chain links TRBV7-2 with TRBJ2-7, with D maybe TRBD1 (6 bases). Between the trimmed V and J ends, which lost 2 bases and 3 bases, there was a span of 17 bases. The CDR3 runs 16 residues. Germline CDR1 SGHTA, CDR2 FQGNSA. The CDR3 spells CASSLRGMDSFYEQYF. The CDR3 nucleotides read TGTGCCAGCAGCTTAAGAGGAATGGACAGCTTCTACGAGCAGTACTTC.

At least ten counts were recorded for this clonotype. This chain uses TRBV28 with TRBJ1-2; 7 bases fit TRBD1. The CDR3 loop spans 14 amino acids. CDR1 and CDR2 from the germline V gene are MDHEN and SYDVKM. V gave up 2 bases and J gave up 4 bases; unmatched junction bases: 4. The CDR3 region is CASSLPGQAYGYTF. The CDR3 nucleotides read TGTGCCAGCAGTTTACCCGGACAGGCCTATGGCTACACCTTC.